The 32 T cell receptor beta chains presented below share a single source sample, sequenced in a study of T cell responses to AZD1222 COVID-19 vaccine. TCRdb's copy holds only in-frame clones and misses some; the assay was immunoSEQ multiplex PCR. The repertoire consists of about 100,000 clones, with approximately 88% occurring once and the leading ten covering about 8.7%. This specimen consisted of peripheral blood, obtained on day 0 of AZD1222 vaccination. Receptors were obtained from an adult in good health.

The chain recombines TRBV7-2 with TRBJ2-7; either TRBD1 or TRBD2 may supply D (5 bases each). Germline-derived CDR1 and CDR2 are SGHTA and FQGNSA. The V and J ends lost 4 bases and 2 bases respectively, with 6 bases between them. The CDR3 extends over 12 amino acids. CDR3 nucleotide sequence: TGTGCCAGCAGCTGGGGACCCTACGAGCAGTACTTC. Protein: CASSWGPYEQYF.

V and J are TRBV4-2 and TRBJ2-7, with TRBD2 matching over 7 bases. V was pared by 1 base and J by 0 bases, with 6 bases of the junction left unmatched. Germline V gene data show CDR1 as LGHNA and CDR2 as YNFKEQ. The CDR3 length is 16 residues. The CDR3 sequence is CASSQVGSGISYEQYF. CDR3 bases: TGTGCCAGCAGCCAAGTGGGAAGCGGGATCTCCTACGAGCAGTACTTC.

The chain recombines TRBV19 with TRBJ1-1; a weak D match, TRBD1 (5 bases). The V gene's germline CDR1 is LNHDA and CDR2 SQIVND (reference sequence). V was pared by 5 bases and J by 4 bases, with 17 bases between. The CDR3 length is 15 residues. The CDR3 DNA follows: TGTGCCAGTAGTTCGCCCGGCTCAGGGCGCACTGAAGCTTTCTTT. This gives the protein CASSSPGSGRTEAFF.

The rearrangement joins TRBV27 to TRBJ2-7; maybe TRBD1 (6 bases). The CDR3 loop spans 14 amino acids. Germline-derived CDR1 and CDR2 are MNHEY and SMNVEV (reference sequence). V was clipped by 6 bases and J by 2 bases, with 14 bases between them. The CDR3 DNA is TGTGCCAGCAGGGGGGCCACAGCTGCCTACGAGCAGTACTTC. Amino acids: CASRGATAAYEQYF.

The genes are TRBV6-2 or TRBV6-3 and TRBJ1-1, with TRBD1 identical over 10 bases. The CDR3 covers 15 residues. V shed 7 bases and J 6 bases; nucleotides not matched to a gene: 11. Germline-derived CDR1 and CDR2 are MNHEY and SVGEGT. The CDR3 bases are TGTGCCAGCACCCCACAGAGGGACAGGGGTGCTGAAGCTTTCTTT. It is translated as CASTPQRDRGAEAFF.

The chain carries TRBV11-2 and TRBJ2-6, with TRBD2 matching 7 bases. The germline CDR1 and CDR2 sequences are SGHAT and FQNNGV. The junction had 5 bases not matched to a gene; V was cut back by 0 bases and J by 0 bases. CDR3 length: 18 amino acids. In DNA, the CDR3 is TGTGCCAGCAGCTTAGATATAAGCGGGGTCTCTGGGGCCAACGTCCTGACTTTC. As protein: CASSLDISGVSGANVLTF.

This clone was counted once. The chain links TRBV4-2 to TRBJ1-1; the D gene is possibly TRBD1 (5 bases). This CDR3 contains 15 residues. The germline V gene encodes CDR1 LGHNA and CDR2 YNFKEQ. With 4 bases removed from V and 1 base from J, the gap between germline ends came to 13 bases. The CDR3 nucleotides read TGTGCCAGCAGCCCCGGGGGTACAGGGAACACTGAAGCTTTCTTT. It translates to CASSPGGTGNTEAFF.

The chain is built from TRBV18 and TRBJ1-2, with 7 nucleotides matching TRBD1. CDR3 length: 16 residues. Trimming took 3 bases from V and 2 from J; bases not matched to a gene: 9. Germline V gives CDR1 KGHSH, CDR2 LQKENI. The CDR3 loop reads CASSPGSDRANYGYTF. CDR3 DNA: TGTGCCAGCTCACCGGGATCAGACAGGGCCAACTATGGCTACACCTTC.

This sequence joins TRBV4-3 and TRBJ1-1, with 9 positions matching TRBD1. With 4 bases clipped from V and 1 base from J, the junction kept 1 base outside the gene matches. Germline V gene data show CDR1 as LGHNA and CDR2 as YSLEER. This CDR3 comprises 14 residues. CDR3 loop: CASSRGQGNTEAFF. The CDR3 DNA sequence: TGCGCCAGCAGCCGGGGACAGGGGAACACTGAAGCTTTCTTT.

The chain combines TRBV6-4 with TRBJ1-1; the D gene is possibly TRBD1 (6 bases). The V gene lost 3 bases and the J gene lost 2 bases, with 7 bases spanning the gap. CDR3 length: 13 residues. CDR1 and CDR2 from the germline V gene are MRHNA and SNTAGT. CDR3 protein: CASSEGANTEAFF. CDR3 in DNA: TGTGCCAGCAGTGAGGGGGCAAACACTGAAGCTTTCTTT.

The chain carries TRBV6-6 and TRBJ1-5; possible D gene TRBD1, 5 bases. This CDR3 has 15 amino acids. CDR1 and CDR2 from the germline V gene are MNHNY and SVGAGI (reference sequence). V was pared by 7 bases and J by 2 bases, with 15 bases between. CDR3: CASKVGGSGNQPQHF. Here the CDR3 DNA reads TGTGCCAGCAAAGTGGGGGGGTCCGGCAATCAGCCCCAGCATTTT.

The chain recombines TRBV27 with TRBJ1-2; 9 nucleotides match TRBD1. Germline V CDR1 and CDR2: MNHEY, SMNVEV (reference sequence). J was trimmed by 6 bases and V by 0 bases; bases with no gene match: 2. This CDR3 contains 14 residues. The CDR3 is CASSLSGTGNGYTF. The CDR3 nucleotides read TGTGCCAGCAGTTTATCGGGGACAGGGAATGGCTACACCTTC.

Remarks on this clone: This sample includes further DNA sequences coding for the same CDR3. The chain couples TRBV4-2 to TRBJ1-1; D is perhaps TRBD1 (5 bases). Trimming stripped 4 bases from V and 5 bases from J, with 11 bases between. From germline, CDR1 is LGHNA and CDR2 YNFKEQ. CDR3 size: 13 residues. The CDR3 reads CASSREGRTEAFF. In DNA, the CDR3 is TGTGCCAGCAGCCGTGAGGGGAGGACTGAAGCTTTCTTT.

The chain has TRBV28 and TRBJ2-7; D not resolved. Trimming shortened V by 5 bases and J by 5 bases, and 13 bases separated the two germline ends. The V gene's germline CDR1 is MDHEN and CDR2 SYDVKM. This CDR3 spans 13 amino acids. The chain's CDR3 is CASSPLWAHEQYF. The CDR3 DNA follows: TGTGCCAGCAGTCCCCTATGGGCGCACGAGCAGTACTTC. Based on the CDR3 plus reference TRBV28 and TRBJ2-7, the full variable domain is DVKVTQSSRYLVKRTGEKVFLECVQDMDHENMFWYRQDPGLGLRLIYFSYDVKMKEKGDIPEGYSVSREKKERFSLILESASTNQTSMYLCASSPLWAHEQYFGPGTRLTVT.

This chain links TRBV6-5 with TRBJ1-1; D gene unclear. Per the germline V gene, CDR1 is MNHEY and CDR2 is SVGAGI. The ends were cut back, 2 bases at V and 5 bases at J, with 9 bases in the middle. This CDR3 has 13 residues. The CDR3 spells CASSYRRVTEAFF. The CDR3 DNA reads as TGTGCCAGCAGTTACCGAAGGGTAACTGAAGCTTTCTTT.

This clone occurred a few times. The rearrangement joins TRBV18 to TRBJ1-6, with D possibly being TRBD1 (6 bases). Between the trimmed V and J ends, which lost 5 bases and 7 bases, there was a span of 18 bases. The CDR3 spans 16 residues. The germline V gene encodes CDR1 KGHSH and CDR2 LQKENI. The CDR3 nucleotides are TGTGCCAGCTCAGAAGCCTCGTGGGGGCGGAATTCACCCCTCCACTTT. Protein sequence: CASSEASWGRNSPLHF.

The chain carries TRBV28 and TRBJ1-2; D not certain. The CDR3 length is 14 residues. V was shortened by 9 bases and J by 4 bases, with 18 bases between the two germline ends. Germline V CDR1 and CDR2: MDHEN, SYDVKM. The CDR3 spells CASRPVDRIYGYTF. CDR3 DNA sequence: TGTGCCAGTAGACCGGTCGACCGGATCTATGGCTACACCTTC.

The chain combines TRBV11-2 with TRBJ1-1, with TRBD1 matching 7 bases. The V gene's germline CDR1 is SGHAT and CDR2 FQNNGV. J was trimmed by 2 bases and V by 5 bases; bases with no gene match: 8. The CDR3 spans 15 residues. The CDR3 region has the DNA TGTGCCAGCAGCCCCAGACAGGGCGCAAACACTGAAGCTTTCTTT. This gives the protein CASSPRQGANTEAFF.

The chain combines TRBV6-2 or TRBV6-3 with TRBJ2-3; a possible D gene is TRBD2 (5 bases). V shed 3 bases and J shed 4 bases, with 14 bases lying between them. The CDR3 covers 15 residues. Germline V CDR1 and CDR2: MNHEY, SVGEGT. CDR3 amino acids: CASSYGGSEADTQYF. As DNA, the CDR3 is TGTGCCAGCAGTTATGGTGGGAGCGAGGCAGATACGCAGTATTTT.

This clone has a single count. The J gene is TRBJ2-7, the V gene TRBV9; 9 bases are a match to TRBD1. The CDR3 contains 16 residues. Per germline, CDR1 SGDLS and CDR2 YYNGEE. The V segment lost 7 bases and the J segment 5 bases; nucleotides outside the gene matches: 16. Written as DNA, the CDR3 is TGTGCCAGCTCGCACTCCTGGACGGGGACAGGGAACGAGCAGTACTTC. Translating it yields CASSHSWTGTGNEQYF.

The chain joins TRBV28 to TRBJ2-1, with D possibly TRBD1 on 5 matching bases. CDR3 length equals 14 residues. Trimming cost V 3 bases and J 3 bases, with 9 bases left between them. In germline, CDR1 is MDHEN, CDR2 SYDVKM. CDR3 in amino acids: CASSLEDSYNEQFF. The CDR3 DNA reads TGTGCCAGCAGTTTGGAAGACAGCTACAATGAGCAGTTCTTC.

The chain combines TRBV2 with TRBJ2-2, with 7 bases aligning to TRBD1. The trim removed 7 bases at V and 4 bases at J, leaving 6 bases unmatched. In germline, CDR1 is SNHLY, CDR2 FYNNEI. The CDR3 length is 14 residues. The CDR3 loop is CASTGTEVTGELFF. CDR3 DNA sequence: TGTGCCAGCACCGGGACAGAGGTCACCGGGGAGCTGTTTTTT.

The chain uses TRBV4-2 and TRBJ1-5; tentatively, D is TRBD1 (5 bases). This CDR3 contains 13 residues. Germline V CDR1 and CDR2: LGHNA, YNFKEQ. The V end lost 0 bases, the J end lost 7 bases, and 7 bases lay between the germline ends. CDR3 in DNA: TGTGCCAGCAGCCAAGACAGGGAACAGCCCCAGCATTTT. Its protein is CASSQDREQPQHF.

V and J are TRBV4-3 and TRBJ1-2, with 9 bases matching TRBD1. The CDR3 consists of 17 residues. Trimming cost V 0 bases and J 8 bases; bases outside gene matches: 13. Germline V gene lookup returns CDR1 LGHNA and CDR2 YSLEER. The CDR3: CASSQDVPGQGREGYTF. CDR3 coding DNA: TGCGCCAGCAGCCAAGATGTTCCCGGACAGGGGAGGGAGGGCTACACCTTC.

In DNA form, the CDR3 reads TGTGCCAGTAGTATTGCGACGGACTATGGCTACACCTTC. It codes for CASSIATDYGYTF. The rearrangement uses TRBV19 and TRBJ1-2, with D unresolved. The V gene lost 3 bases and the J gene lost 3 bases, with 8 bases spanning the gap. There are 13 residues in the CDR3. Germline V gene sequence: CDR1 LNHDA, CDR2 SQIVND (reference sequence).

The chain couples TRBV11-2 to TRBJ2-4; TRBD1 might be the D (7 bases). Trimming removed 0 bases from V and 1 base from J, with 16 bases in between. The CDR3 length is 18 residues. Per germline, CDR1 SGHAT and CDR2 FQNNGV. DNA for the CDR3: TGTGCCAGCAGCTTAGATCTAGCGTCGGGACAGGCCAAAAACATTCAGTACTTC. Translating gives CASSLDLASGQAKNIQYF.

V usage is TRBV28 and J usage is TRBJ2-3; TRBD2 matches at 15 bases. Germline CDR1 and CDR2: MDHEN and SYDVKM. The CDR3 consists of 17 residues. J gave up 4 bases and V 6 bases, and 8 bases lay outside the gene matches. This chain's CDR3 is CASRGLGLAGGPDTQYF. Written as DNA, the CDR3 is TGTGCCAGCAGGGGACTCGGACTAGCGGGGGGGCCAGATACGCAGTATTTT.

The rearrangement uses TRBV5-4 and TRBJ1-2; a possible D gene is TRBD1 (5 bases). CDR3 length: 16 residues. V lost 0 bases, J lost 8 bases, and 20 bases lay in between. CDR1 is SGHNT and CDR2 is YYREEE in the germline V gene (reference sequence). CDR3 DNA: TGTGCCAGCAGCTTGGGGGGGGGACCCAGGGTCTACGGCTACACCTTC. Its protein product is CASSLGGGPRVYGYTF. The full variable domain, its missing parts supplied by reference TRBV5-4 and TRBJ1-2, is ETGVTQSPTHLIKTRGQQVTLRCSSQSGHNTVSWYQQALGQGPQFIFQYYREEENGRGNFPPRFSGLQFPNYSSELNVNALELDDSALYLCASSLGGGPRVYGYTFGSGTRLTVV.

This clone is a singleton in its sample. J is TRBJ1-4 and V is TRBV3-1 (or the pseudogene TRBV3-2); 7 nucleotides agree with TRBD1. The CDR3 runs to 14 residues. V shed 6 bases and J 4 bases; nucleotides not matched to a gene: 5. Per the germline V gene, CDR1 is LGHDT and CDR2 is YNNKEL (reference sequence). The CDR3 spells CASRGDSSNEKLFF. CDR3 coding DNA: TGTGCCAGCAGAGGGGACAGTAGTAATGAAAAACTGTTTTTT.

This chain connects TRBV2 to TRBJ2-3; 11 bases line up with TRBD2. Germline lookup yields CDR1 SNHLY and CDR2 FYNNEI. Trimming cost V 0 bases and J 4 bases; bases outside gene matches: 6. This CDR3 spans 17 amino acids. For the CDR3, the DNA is TGTGCCAGCAGTGAAGCGAAGACTAGCGGGGTGGCAGATACGCAGTATTTT. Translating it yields CASSEAKTSGVADTQYF.

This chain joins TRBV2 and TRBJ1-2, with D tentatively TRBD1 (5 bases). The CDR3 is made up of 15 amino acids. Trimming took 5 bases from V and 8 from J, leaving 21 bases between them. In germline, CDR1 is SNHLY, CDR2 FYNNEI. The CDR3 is CASSKSSTGGRGYTF. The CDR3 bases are TGTGCCAGCAGTAAATCTTCTACGGGGGGGAGAGGCTACACCTTC.

CDR3 residues: CASSLMAGPYNEQFF. In nucleotides, the CDR3 is TGTGCCAGCAGCTTAATGGCGGGACCCTACAATGAGCAGTTCTTC. The chain couples TRBV7-2 to TRBJ2-1, with D maybe TRBD2 (6 bases). Trimming took 2 bases from V and 2 from J, leaving 10 bases between them. Germline V gene lookup returns CDR1 SGHTA and CDR2 FQGNSA. The CDR3 is made up of 15 amino acids.